This T cell receptor (beta chain) was identified in a study of blood T cell repertoires in COVID-19. Here immunoSEQ multiplex PCR was the method, and the copy in TCRdb shows in-frame clones only, minus some. The sample shows approximately 220,000 clones, approximately 85% of them seen only once. The V end was cut by 11 bases, the J end by 5 bases, with 10 bases between. CDR3 length equals 10 residues. Germline lookup yields CDR1 MDHEN and CDR2 SYDVKM. This receptor was obtained from a man aged 50 to 60 who had recovered from COVID-19. Material for sequencing was peripheral blood. The rearrangement links TRBV28 to TRBJ2-7; D is possibly TRBD1 (5 bases). As DNA, the CDR3 is TGTGCCGTAGGGGTCCACGAGCAGTACTTC. This codes for CAVGVHEQYF.